This entry is about one T cell receptor (beta chain). The antigen it recognizes is unknown. Qualities for individual bases were not recorded, and no much larger clone is one base off. The sample originates from a study of T-cell reconstitution after alpha-beta-depleted transplantation in children (dated by TCRdb to about 2016). As for the study more broadly: The study quantitatively tracked T-cell immune reconstitution after TCRalphabeta/CD19-depleted allogeneic hematopoietic cell transplantation in children using TCR repertoire profiling.

Overall study results and their limits: In some patients, the high TCRbeta diversity seen at day 60 was put down to recipient T cells and intrathymic progenitors that had survived conditioning. The apparently early alphabetaT-cell count recovery about two months after transplant was reportedly dependent on only several hundred rapidly expanded clones derived from non-depleted graft cells. The frequencies of hyperexpanded clones fell over the following months, and after one year, T-cell counts and TCRbeta diversity were mostly attributed to newly produced T cells.

The method behind the library was PCR. Instrument used: Illumina HiSeq 2500. TCR library preparation used molecular barcoding, with unique molecular identifiers applied to normalize quantification of the TCRbeta repertoire. Using fastp at Q25 and MiXCR, TCRdb reprocessed the public reads and kept productive beta chains. Entries that share a CDR3 protein sequence are merged under the most common genes and DNA. This sample gives about 440,000 distinct CDR3 sequences in total; roughly 44% of them show up just once. Under 30% of the sample is taken by the ten largest. CDR3 length: 19 amino acids, cysteine to phenylalanine. The read is trimmed to its CDR3 DNA, 57 bases read in frame from base 1. CDR1 and CDR2 are drawn from the germline V gene: WSHSY, SAAADI. V loses 0 bases of germline sequence and J loses 5 bases, and the interval between the two ends is 25 bases. What this sample's treatment or condition label stands for: allogeneic hematopoietic cell transplantation with graft depleted of TCRalphabeta T cells and CD19 B cells. The children who served as transplant recipients had been given grafts of TCRalphabeta/CD19-depleted allogeneic hematopoietic cells.

The chain was built from TRBV10-2 and TRBJ2-5; TRBD1 could be the D gene, as 7 bases match. The TCR was taken from a girl aged 2 to 10 with aplastic anemia, due to receive a stem cell transplant. The input for sequencing was PBMCs, taken before TCRalphabeta/CD19-depleted stem cell transplant. The sequence in DNA is TGCGCCAGCAGTGAGTCGAGGCCGTACAGGGGAGGTCTTGGGGAGACCCAGTACTTC. Its product reads: CASSESRPYRGGLGETQYF.